Reported below is one T cell receptor beta chain. The record originates from a study of cytomegalovirus exposure and HLA in healthy donors. The PCR was carried out with 60 Vbeta primers and 13 Jbeta primers. Original methodology: The authors later counted 65 million to 80 million unique TCR beta chains, 9.5 million to 13 million of them shared. Profiled with immunoSEQ multiplex PCR; TCRdb holds only in-frame clones, not every one. V and J calls and clone size come straight from that table; D and trimming were deduced from the DNA. The table includes tens of thousands of clones, roughly 85% detected once. Germline lookup yields CDR1 LNHDA and CDR2 SQIVND (reference sequence). Between the trimmed V and J ends, which lost 1 base and 6 bases, there was a span of 13 bases. The CDR3 totals 15 residues.

The receptor was derived from a female donor in good health and CMV-seronegative. The sample taken for sequencing was PBMCs. The gene calls are TRBV19 and TRBJ1-3; a possible D gene is TRBD1 (5 bases). CDR3 in amino acids: CASSIAAGRKNTIYF. The CDR3 DNA is TGTGCCAGTAGTATAGCAGCGGGACGCAAAAACACCATATATTTT. Looking up the rest from reference TRBV19 and TRBJ1-3 gives the full variable domain: DGGITQSPKYLFRKEGQNVTLSCEQNLNHDAMYWYRQDPGQGLRLIYYSQIVNDFQKGDIAEGYSVSREKKESFPLTVTSAQKNPTAFYLCASSIAAGRKNTIYFGEGSWLTVV.